Below, 3 T cell receptor beta chains from the same sample are listed, as sequenced in a study of CD8+ T cells in alopecia areata. Extracted RNA was reverse transcribed into cDNA, the sequencing template. Generated by immunoSEQ multiplex PCR, the TCRdb table keeps only in-frame clones and is missing some. The sample lists 200,000 to 250,000 clones; around 62% were seen once. This specimen was CD4+ T cells sorted from blood, taken at week 0. These receptors originate from a human donor with alopecia areata.

The V call is TRBV5-4, the J call TRBJ2-7; D unresolved. The CDR3 has 15 amino acids. Germline CDR1 is SGHNT and CDR2 is YYREEE (reference sequence). Trimming cost V 1 base and J 0 bases, with 11 bases left between them. Here the CDR3 reads CASSLNGHSSYEQYF. In DNA, the CDR3 is TGTGCCAGCAGCTTGAACGGGCATAGCTCCTACGAGCAGTACTTC.

With regard to this clone: The sample carries other DNA sequences with the same CDR3. The V and J genes are TRBV5-1 and TRBJ2-5; D call uncertain. V lost 4 bases and J lost 2, with 3 bases in between. The V gene's germline CDR1 is SGHRS and CDR2 YFSETQ. The CDR3 has 11 amino acids. The chain's CDR3 is CASSVQETQYF. The CDR3 coding sequence is TGCGCCAGCAGCGTTCAAGAGACCCAGTACTTC.

The V and J genes are TRBV7-3 and TRBJ2-4; 9 bases match TRBD2. The CDR3 totals 15 residues. V trimming: 1 base; J trimming: 15 bases; junction bases outside the gene matches: 13. CDR1 and CDR2 (germline): SGHTA, FQGTGA. The CDR3 protein is CASSLNPSGIVTLYF. DNA for the CDR3: TGTGCCAGCAGCTTAAACCCTAGCGGGATTGTTACACTGTACTTC.